This T cell receptor (beta chain) is drawn from a study of blood T cell repertoires in COVID-19. Study-level background: Samples of COVID-19 (acute and convalescent) were obtained from the United States, Italy and Spain. The cDNA or gDNA used as material had been derived from T cells, B-cell-depleted T cells, or PBMCs.

Deletions cut 4 bases from V and 5 bases from J, with 20 bases between. CDR3 length: 15 residues. Germline V gene lookup returns CDR1 SQVTM and CDR2 ANQGSEA. Per the authors' pipeline: Amplification from reference gene primers served as the basis for estimated nucleated cell counts. TCRdb's table, derived via immunoSEQ multiplex PCR, lists solely in-frame clones and lacks some. The V and J calls and the clone size are those of that table, but D and trimming were determined from the DNA. Seen here are a few hundred thousand clones, around 87% observed once, and the top ten hold about 1.9%. This receptor was taken from a woman aged 25 to 39 who had recovered from COVID-19. Sequencing used peripheral blood. This rearrangement joins TRBV29-1 to TRBJ2-5, with D possibly matching TRBD2 (5 bases). The CDR3 region is CSVAGRGSFSETQYF. CDR3 bases: TGCAGCGTTGCAGGTCGAGGGTCGTTTTCGGAGACCCAGTACTTC. Variable domain in full (rest from reference TRBV29-1 and TRBJ2-5): SAVISQKPSRDICQRGTSLTIQCQVDSQVTMMFWYRQQPGQSLTLIATANQGSEATYESGFVIDKFPISRPNLTFSTLTVSNMSPEDSSIYLCSVAGRGSFSETQYFGPGTRLLVL.